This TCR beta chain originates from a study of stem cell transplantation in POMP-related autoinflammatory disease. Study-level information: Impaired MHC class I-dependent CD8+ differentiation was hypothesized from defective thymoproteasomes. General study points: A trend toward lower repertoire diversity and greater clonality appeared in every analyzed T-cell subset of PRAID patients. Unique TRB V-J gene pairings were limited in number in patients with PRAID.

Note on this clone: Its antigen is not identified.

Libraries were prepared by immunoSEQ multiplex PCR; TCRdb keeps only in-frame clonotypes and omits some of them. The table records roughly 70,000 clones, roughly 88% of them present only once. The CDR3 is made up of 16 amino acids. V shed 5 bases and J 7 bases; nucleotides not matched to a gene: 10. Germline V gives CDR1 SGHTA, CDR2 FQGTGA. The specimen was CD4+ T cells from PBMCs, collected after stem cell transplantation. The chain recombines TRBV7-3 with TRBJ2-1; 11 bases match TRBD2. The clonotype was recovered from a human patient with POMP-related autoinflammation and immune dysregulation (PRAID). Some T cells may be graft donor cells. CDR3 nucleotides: TGTGCCAGCAGCCCCACGGGGCTAGCGGGAGGTAATGAGCAGTTCTTC. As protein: CASSPTGLAGGNEQFF.